The clone carrying this T cell receptor beta chain was recorded a few times. TCRdb re-called the RT-PCR reads with MiXCR, one entry per CDR3 protein. The data contain around 700,000 distinct CDR3 sequences, around 14% of them singletons. The CDR3 contains 14 residues. Germline-derived CDR1 and CDR2 are MNHEY and SVGAGI. With V trimmed by 6 bases and J by 5 bases, 8 bases remained unmatched. This TCR came from a female donor in good health, serving as a healthy control. The sample taken for sequencing was memory CD4+ T cells from blood. The chain links TRBV6-5 to TRBJ1-2; 8 bases are shared with TRBD1. The CDR3 DNA reads TGTGCCAGCAGCCCAGGGGGCCCGGGGTATGGCTACACCTTC. It specifies CASSPGGPGYGYTF.